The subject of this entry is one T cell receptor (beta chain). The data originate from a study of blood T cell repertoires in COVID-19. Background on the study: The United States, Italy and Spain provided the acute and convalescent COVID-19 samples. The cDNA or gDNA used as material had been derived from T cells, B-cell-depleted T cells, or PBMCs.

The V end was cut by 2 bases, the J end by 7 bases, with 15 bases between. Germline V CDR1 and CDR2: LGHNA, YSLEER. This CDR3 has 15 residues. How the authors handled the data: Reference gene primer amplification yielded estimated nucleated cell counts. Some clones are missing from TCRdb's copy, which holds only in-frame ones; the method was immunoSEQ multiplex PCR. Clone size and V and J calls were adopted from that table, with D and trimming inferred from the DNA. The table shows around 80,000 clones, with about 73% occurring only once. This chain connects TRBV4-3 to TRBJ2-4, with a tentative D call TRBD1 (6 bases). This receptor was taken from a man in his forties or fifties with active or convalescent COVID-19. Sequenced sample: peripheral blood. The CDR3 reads CASSQTPTGGNIQYF. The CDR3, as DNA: TGCGCCAGCAGCCAAACTCCGACAGGCGGGAACATTCAGTACTTC.